The following is a TCR beta chain sequence with its context. The target of this receptor is not known. No base qualities exist here, and no much larger clone lies one base off it. Receptor libraries were prepared by PCR. DNA from cultured CD4+ T cells was subjected to TCR sequencing with the Oncomine TCR Beta short-read assay at the Johns Hopkins FTIC core. The QIAamp micro DNA kit was used to extract genomic DNA from the cultured CD4+ T cells. Oncomine TCR Beta libraries from cultured CD4+ T cells were pooled using unique dual indexes and sequenced on an Illumina iSeq 100. As for how the authors treated the data: Non-productive sequences were filtered out, and CDR3s that did not start with C, did not end with F or W, or were shorter than 7 amino acids were discarded. Antigen-specific clonotypes were identified with the MANAFEST web application by comparing peptide-stimulated wells with reference and other culture wells. Positive clones required FDR below 0.05, an odds ratio above 5, and productive frequency above 0.1% in at least two of three replicate wells. Clonotypes that were significantly expanded in both SARS-CoV-2 spike wells and at least one common cold coronavirus spike condition were defined as cross-reactive. Similarity between CDR3 sequences was evaluated in R version 3.6.1 using Levenshtein distances (stringdist) and unrooted phylogenetic trees (ape). TCRdb reanalyzed the raw reads on its own, using fastp at Q25 for trimming and MiXCR for clone calling, and kept in-frame beta chains. Each CDR3 protein gets just one entry, which takes the most common genes and DNA from the rows behind it. TCRdb, rather than the study authors, made the V and J calls. This sample comprises roughly 4,000 distinct CDR3 sequences, about a fifth of them detected only once. The ten largest clones take up about 20% of the sample.

The entry originates in a study of vaccination and CD4 T cells after COVID-19 (dated by TCRdb to between 2022 and 2023). Background for the entire study: Every convalescent patient had a positive nasal swab PCR test for SARS-CoV-2, with mild disease in about nine patients and severe disease in one. The time from the second vaccine dose to post-vaccine blood sampling had a median of roughly 70 days and ranged from about 14 to 241 days. In fewer than 12 COVID-19 convalescent patients and a handful of infection-naive healthy vaccine recipients, researchers compared the spike-specific CD4+ TCR repertoire from before mRNA vaccination with the repertoire from after. Participants received two doses of either the Pfizer-BioNTech BNT162b2 vaccine (n=8) or the Moderna mRNA-1273 vaccine (n=2). Overlapping spike peptide pools from SARS-CoV-2 and from the common cold coronaviruses HCoV-NL63, HCoV-OC43 and HCoV-229E were used as culture stimuli. In control cultures, a CEFX viral epitope pool was used as positive control, an HIV-1 Nef peptide pool was used as negative control, or no peptide was added. Post-COVID blood samples from convalescent patients were collected a median of roughly 100 days after diagnosis, with a range of roughly 30 to 161 days. The convalescent cohort included six males and four females, with two Hispanic individuals, seven Caucasians, two Asians and one multiracial person.

The meaning of the sample's treatment or condition label: roughly 11-day PBMC culture with coronavirus spike peptide pools or control peptides (ViraFEST assay). The ViraFEST assay was used in the study, in which antigen-specific T cells were expanded with peptide pools and expanded clonotypes were subsequently identified by TCR sequencing. The positive SARS-CoV-2 PCR tests of the convalescent patients were dated from March to December 2020, before the Alpha, Beta and Delta variants emerged in the United States. Each well held roughly 2 million PBMCs cultured in IMDM containing around 5.1% human AB serum and about 10 IU/ml IL-2, with roughly 9.2 ug/ml peptide pools added. Half of the culture medium was replaced with fresh IL-2-containing medium on days 3 and 7. CD4+ T cells were isolated after roughly 9 days of culture through negative selection using the EasySep CD4+ T cell isolation kit. PBMCs were separated from whole blood using Ficoll-Paque Plus gradient centrifugation and then either used fresh or cryopreserved at -140C. Triplicate wells were generally used for each culture condition.

The study at large found these results: In convalescent patients, a median around 90% of post-vaccine SARS-CoV-2-reactive clones were detected only after vaccination, suggesting vaccine-specific priming. The study included relatively few convalescent patients and did not analyze early timepoints after natural infection. Nearly all vaccine-specific clones in convalescent patients (304 of 307) were mono-reactive for SARS-CoV-2 spike rather than cross-reactive with common cold coronaviruses. The median count of SARS-CoV-2-reactive clonotypes went up from about 23 after infection to 38 after vaccination, although the change was not significant.

V drops 0 bases and J drops 4 bases, leaving 13 bases in between. Based on the germline V gene (reference sequence), the CDR1 and CDR2 sequences are SGHNT and YYREEE. The CDR3 starts with the cysteine, ends with the phenylalanine, and has 15 residues. Left in the record is the CDR3 DNA by itself, 45 bases read in frame from the first base. The sequence joins TRBV5-4 to TRBJ1-2; a tentative D match to TRBD1 spans 6 bases. The receptor's source is a human donor who had recovered from COVID-19. The sequenced sample consisted of CD4+ T cells from blood, cultured in vitro. The nucleotide sequence is TGTGCCAGCAGCTTGGCGGACAGCCCGTTCTATGGCTACACCTTC. This is translated as CASSLADSPFYGYTF.